The sequence of this T cell receptor (beta chain) was determined in a study of cytomegalovirus exposure and HLA in healthy donors. Study at large: Early released data comprised some 85 million unique TCRs from HLA-typed donors.

The PCR made use of 60 Vbeta and 13 Jbeta primers. This table comes from immunoSEQ multiplex PCR, and its TCRdb copy is limited to in-frame clones, with some not included. The sample consists of around 180,000 clones, 75% to 90% of them appearing once. This clone appeared a few times. Germline values: CDR1 MNHNS, CDR2 SASEGT. V was shortened by 1 base and J by 6 bases, with 15 bases between the two germline ends. This CDR3 is built from 16 residues. The chain is built from TRBV6-1 and TRBJ2-2, with D tentatively TRBD2 (7 bases). Material for sequencing was PBMCs. The sequence derives from a boy younger than 10 in good health and CMV-seronegative. The CDR3 region is CASSEGPPGGPGELFF. The CDR3 DNA reads TGTGCCAGCAGTGAAGGACCACCCGGGGGGCCCGGGGAGCTGTTTTTT.